These 25 T cell receptor beta chains share one sample of origin, sequenced in a study of shared clonotypes between healthy human individuals. Naivety among CD8 cells was defined by CD45RO negativity and positive CCR7 selection, thereby excluding terminally differentiated effector memory CD45RA+ cells. Profiling relied on immunoSEQ multiplex PCR, and the TCRdb table lists in-frame clones only, not all of them. The sample lists about 2.1 million clones, just over 90% occurring once. The specimen was naive CD8+ T cells from PBMCs. The receptors come from a man between 18 and 29 years old in good health. Some clones in this sample may be carry-over from other donors' samples.

The chain carries TRBV27 and TRBJ2-2; 8 nucleotides align to TRBD1. Germline assignment: CDR1 MNHEY and CDR2 SMNVEV (reference sequence). V lost 3 bases to trimming and J lost 7 bases; unmatched junction nucleotides: 10. CDR3 length: 16 residues. The CDR3 coding sequence is TGTGCCAGCAGTTTCGGACAGGGTTCGTCGATCGGGGAGCTGTTTTTT. This translates into CASSFGQGSSIGELFF.

To note about this clone: A read error may account for a junction end that differs from germline. This rearrangement joins TRBV9 to TRBJ2-2, with no clear D. CDR1 is SGDLS and CDR2 is YYNGEE in the germline V gene. The CDR3 has 14 amino acids. Here the CDR3 reads CASSGDRNAGELFF. DNA for the CDR3: TGTGCCAGCAGCGGCGACCGGAACGCCGGGGAGCTGTTTTTT.

The chain has TRBV9 and TRBJ2-5; no firm D call. CDR3 size: 15 residues. Germline V gene sequence: CDR1 SGDLS, CDR2 YYNGEE. Trimming removed 4 bases from V and 1 base from J, with 14 bases in between. The CDR3 nucleotides are TGTGCCAGCAGCCCAGGCCCGCAACCCCAAGAGACCCAGTACTTC. It yields the protein CASSPGPQPQETQYF. The whole variable domain, remainder taken from reference TRBV9 and TRBJ2-5, is DSGVTQTPKHLITATGQRVTLRCSPRSGDLSVYWYQQSLDQGLQFLIQYYNGEERAKGNILERFSAQQFPDLHSELNLSSLELGDSALYFCASSPGPQPQETQYFGPGTRLLVL.

Concerning this clone: This sample includes further DNA sequences coding for the same CDR3. This chain joins TRBV27 and TRBJ2-7, with TRBD2 matching over 12 bases. This CDR3 region has 15 residues. Looked up from germline, CDR1 is MNHEY and CDR2 is SMNVEV (reference sequence). The junction had 5 bases not matched to a gene; V was cut back by 5 bases and J by 3 bases. The CDR3 bases are TGTGCCAGCAGTCCCATACTAGCGGGAGGCTACGAGCAGTACTTC. Translated: CASSPILAGGYEQYF.

The V call is TRBV30, the J call TRBJ2-7; TRBD2 matches at 7 bases. CDR1 is GTSNPN and CDR2 is SVGIG in the germline V gene (reference sequence). The CDR3 is 13 residues long. V dropped 4 bases and J dropped 5; count of bases not matched to a gene: 8. The CDR3 spells CAWNGGFNHEQYF. CDR3 nucleotide sequence: TGTGCCTGGAACGGGGGGTTTAACCACGAGCAGTACTTC.

This chain links TRBV27 with TRBJ2-7; TRBD1 might be the D (5 bases). The CDR3 totals 15 residues. Germline lookup yields CDR1 MNHEY and CDR2 SMNVEV (reference sequence). V was shortened by 3 bases and J by 2 bases, with 14 bases between the two germline ends. The CDR3, as DNA: TGTGCCAGCAGTTTCTGGCAGGGCCCCCCCTACGAGCAGTACTTC. Translated: CASSFWQGPPYEQYF.

V gene TRBV27 combines with J gene TRBJ2-7; D is perhaps TRBD1 (6 bases). The length of the CDR3 is 14 residues. The germline CDR1 and CDR2 sequences are MNHEY and SMNVEV (reference sequence). Deletions cut 4 bases from V and 4 bases from J, with 14 bases between. CDR3 DNA: TGTGCCAGCAGTTACCGGGACAACCGTTACGAGCAGTACTTC. It codes for CASSYRDNRYEQYF.

The chain joins TRBV5-1 to TRBJ1-2; 7 bases are a match to TRBD1. Germline V lookup: CDR1 SGHRS, CDR2 YFSETQ. The CDR3 totals 14 residues. Germline trimming cut 0 bases from V and 2 bases from J; bases unmatched to any gene: 1. The CDR3 here is CASSLDRGNYGYTF. In DNA, the CDR3 is TGCGCCAGCAGCTTGGACAGGGGAAACTATGGCTACACCTTC.

This rearrangement joins TRBV29-1 to TRBJ2-1; tentative D call: TRBD1 (5 bases). Germline CDR1 reads SQVTM; CDR2 reads ANQGSEA. The CDR3 contains 16 residues. Trimming shortened V by 2 bases and J by 4 bases, and 18 bases separated the two germline ends. The chain's CDR3 is CSVESQGGDIYNEQFF. CDR3 in DNA: TGCAGCGTTGAATCCCAGGGCGGAGACATTTACAATGAGCAGTTCTTC.

This chain links TRBV4-1 with TRBJ2-7, with 7 bases identical to TRBD2. V gave up 5 bases and J gave up 2 bases; unmatched junction bases: 12. The length of the CDR3 is 16 residues. Germline CDR1 MGHRA, CDR2 YSYEKL. The CDR3 region has the DNA TGCGCCAGCAGCACTCCTTGGGGCGGGAGTCCCTACGAGCAGTACTTC. Translation: CASSTPWGGSPYEQYF.

The J gene is TRBJ2-7, the V gene TRBV6-6; no clear D gene. V was shortened by 6 bases and J by 0 bases, with 9 bases between the two germline ends. This CDR3 is built from 13 residues. CDR1 is MNHNY, CDR2 SVGAGI, per germline (reference sequence). The CDR3 DNA is TGTGCCAGCAGCCTGAGTATCTCCTACGAGCAGTACTTC. Encoded protein: CASSLSISYEQYF.

The chain recombines TRBV6-6 with TRBJ1-2; D is undetermined. Between the trimmed V and J ends, which lost 5 bases and 8 bases, there was a span of 18 bases. The germline gives CDR1 MNHNY, CDR2 SVGAGI (reference sequence). This CDR3 spans 14 amino acids. DNA for the CDR3: TGTGCCAGCAGTGACTTCACAAGGGTTACGGGCTACACCTTC. Its protein is CASSDFTRVTGYTF.

The rearrangement uses TRBV2 and TRBJ2-1; 7 bases fit TRBD1. Germline V gene sequence: CDR1 SNHLY, CDR2 FYNNEI. This CDR3 is 14 amino acids long. Trimming at V came to 8 bases and at J to 3 bases, leaving 7 bases not matched to a gene. The CDR3 loop is CASGPGQLYNEQFF. CDR3 DNA sequence: TGTGCCAGCGGACCGGGACAGCTCTACAATGAGCAGTTCTTC.

This chain connects TRBV29-1 to TRBJ2-7; weak D call: TRBD2 (5 bases). The CDR3 covers 17 residues. V dropped 0 bases and J dropped 7 bases, with 25 bases sitting between them. Germline V gene sequence: CDR1 SQVTM, CDR2 ANQGSEA. The CDR3 coding sequence is TGCAGCGTTGAAGATTATGCTGGTAAACGGAAAAGAGGGGAGCAGTACTTC. Its translation is CSVEDYAGKRKRGEQYF.

The rearrangement joins TRBV13 to TRBJ2-3; tentatively, D is TRBD2 (5 bases). CDR1 is PRHDT and CDR2 is FYEKMQ in the germline V gene (reference sequence). V was shortened by 3 bases and J by 2 bases, with 12 bases between the two germline ends. CDR3 size: 15 residues. CDR3 coding DNA: TGTGCCAGCAGCTTGGGAGTCTATTCCACAGATACGCAGTATTTT. It encodes CASSLGVYSTDTQYF.

Regarding this clone: Distinct nucleotide sequences in the sample also encode this CDR3. The chain employs TRBV6-5 and TRBJ1-2; tentative D call: TRBD1 (5 bases). The germline V and J ends were trimmed by 0 bases and 3 bases, with 8 bases remaining between them. From germline, CDR1 is MNHEY and CDR2 SVGAGI. The CDR3 is made up of 14 amino acids. As DNA, the CDR3 is TGTGCCAGCAGTTACTCATCCAGGGACTATGGCTACACCTTC. This translates into CASSYSSRDYGYTF.

V usage is TRBV15 and J usage is TRBJ1-5, with 9 bases aligning to TRBD1. V shed 5 bases, J shed 7 bases, and the junction held 12 bases outside the gene matches. This CDR3 region has 16 residues. CDR1 is LNHNV, CDR2 YYDKDF, per germline (reference sequence). The CDR3 region is CATSVGPWTGDQPQHF. In nucleotides, the CDR3 is TGTGCCACCAGCGTCGGGCCCTGGACAGGGGACCAGCCCCAGCATTTT.

The chain is built from TRBV4-3 and TRBJ2-7, with 8 positions matching TRBD2. The CDR3 contains 15 residues. V lost 4 bases, J lost 3 bases, and 8 bases stayed unmatched. CDR1 and CDR2 (germline): LGHNA, YSLEER. This CDR3 reads CASSPFGRASYEQYF. The DNA for the CDR3 is TGCGCCAGCAGCCCCTTCGGGAGGGCGAGCTACGAGCAGTACTTC.

The chain is built from TRBV7-3 and TRBJ2-3, with 7 nucleotides matching TRBD1. Germline lookup yields CDR1 SGHTA and CDR2 FQGTGA. The CDR3 has 14 amino acids. V lost 5 bases and J lost 5; bases outside the gene matches: 7. In nucleotides, the CDR3 is TGTGCCAGCAGCCCGACAGGGTCTGGAGATACGCAGTATTTT. It encodes CASSPTGSGDTQYF.

The rearrangement joins TRBV2 to TRBJ2-7; no clear D gene. This CDR3 spans 13 amino acids. Germline assignment: CDR1 SNHLY and CDR2 FYNNEI. Trimming stripped 7 bases from V and 1 base from J, with 11 bases between. The CDR3: CASTTQRSYEQYF. Here the CDR3 DNA reads TGTGCCAGCACCACACAGAGATCCTACGAGCAGTACTTC.

The chain joins TRBV6-4 to TRBJ2-7; the D gene could be TRBD1 or TRBD2 (6 bases each). V gave up 0 bases and J gave up 2 bases, with 14 bases separating them. CDR1 MRHNA and CDR2 SNTAGT come from the germline V gene. This CDR3 spans 16 amino acids. The CDR3 sequence: CASSDSRGVKTYEQYF. CDR3 nucleotide sequence: TGTGCCAGCAGTGACTCAAGGGGGGTCAAAACCTACGAGCAGTACTTC.

This chain connects TRBV11-2 to TRBJ1-2; no reliable D call. There are 10 residues in the CDR3. Germline V gene lookup returns CDR1 SGHAT and CDR2 FQNNGV. The V end was cut by 4 bases, the J end by 5 bases, with 2 bases between. The CDR3 is CASSSYGYTF. CDR3 coding DNA: TGTGCCAGCAGCTCGTATGGCTACACCTTC.

This rearrangement joins TRBV27 to TRBJ1-4; 7 nucleotides agree with TRBD1. Trimming removed 5 bases from V and 6 bases from J; junction bases left unmatched: 6. The CDR3 runs 14 residues. The germline V gene encodes CDR1 MNHEY and CDR2 SMNVEV (reference sequence). DNA of the CDR3: TGTGCCAGCAGTACGACAGGGATGGATGAAAAACTGTTTTTT. It is translated as CASSTTGMDEKLFF.

This chain uses TRBV30 with TRBJ2-5; no clear D. The tail of the sequence fits TRBJ2-7 better, so the J call may be wrong. Germline-derived CDR1 and CDR2 are GTSNPN and SVGIG (reference sequence). The CDR3 is 13 amino acids. The CDR3 bases are TGTGCCTGGACCCCAGACTCCGGATACGAGCAGTACTTC. This codes for CAWTPDSGYEQYF.

The V and J genes are TRBV11-2 and TRBJ2-1; maybe TRBD2 (7 bases). Trimming removed 4 bases at V and 0 bases at J, with 13 bases between. The germline gives CDR1 SGHAT, CDR2 FQNNGV. The CDR3 has 16 amino acids. As DNA, the CDR3 is TGTGCCAGCAGCTCCGTAGGGGGGGTCTCCTACAATGAGCAGTTCTTC. It specifies CASSSVGGVSYNEQFF.